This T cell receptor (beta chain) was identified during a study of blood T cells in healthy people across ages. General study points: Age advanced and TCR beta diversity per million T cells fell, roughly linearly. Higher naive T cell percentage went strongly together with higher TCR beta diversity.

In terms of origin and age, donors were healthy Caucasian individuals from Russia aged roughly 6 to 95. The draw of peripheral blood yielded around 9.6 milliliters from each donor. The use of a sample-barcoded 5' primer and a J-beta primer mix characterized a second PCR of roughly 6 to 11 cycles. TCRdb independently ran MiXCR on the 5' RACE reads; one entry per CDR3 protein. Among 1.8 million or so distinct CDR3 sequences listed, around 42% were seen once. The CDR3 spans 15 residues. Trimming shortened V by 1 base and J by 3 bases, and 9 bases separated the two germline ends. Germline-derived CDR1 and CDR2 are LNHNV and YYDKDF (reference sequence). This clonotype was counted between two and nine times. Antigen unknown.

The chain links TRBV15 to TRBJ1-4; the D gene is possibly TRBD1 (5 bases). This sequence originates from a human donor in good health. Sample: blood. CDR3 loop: CATSRGGSANEKLFF. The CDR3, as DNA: TGTGCCACCAGCAGAGGGGGGAGCGCTAATGAAAAACTGTTTTTT.